A selection of T cell receptor beta chains follows, all from one sample in a study of control samples from healthy donors and cancer patients. Produced via immunoSEQ multiplex PCR; TCRdb's table is partial and in-frame only. The sample holds 160,000 or so clones, 93% seen once. Sequencing used blood. The receptors were gathered from a man aged 50 to 59 in good health. Each CDR3 is given with its conserved first and last residue. Fields, in order: CDR3 protein, CDR3 DNA, J gene, D gene, V gene, clone size. A D gene is named only where the DNA matches it firmly. Some rows have no size entry. The others give once, few or many, or a class for an expanded clone.

CSVEDGEAQETQYF TGCAGCGTTGAAGATGGGGAAGCCCAAGAGACCCAGTACTTC TRBJ2-5 - TRBV29-1 -
CASSVVSGTAAGELFF TGTGCCAGCTCAGTGGTTAGCGGGACCGCGGCCGGGGAGCTGTTTTTT TRBJ2-2 TRBD2 TRBV18 -
CATSNGRLGDRAQHF TGTGCCACCAGTAATGGGCGGCTAGGGGACAGAGCCCAGCATTTT TRBJ1-5 TRBD1 TRBV24-1 -
CASRPGHLNSPLHF TGTGCCAGCAGACCGGGACACCTTAATTCACCCCTCCACTTT TRBJ1-6 - TRBV6-5 -
CAISESIGGGQPQHF TGTGCCATCAGTGAGTCGATTGGGGGAGGTCAGCCCCAGCATTTT TRBJ1-5 - TRBV10-3 -
CASSTSGLSNQPQHF TGTGCCAGTAGTACCTCCGGATTGAGCAATCAGCCCCAGCATTTT TRBJ1-5 - TRBV19 -
CAISGTGLQNYGYTF TGTGCCATCAGTGGGACAGGGCTACAAAACTATGGCTACACCTTC TRBJ1-2 TRBD1 TRBV10-3 -
CASSFLPGAAGELFF TGTGCCAGCAGTTTTTTGCCAGGGGCGGCCGGGGAGCTGTTTTTT TRBJ2-2 - TRBV28 -
CASSTQRGAGGYNEQFF TGTGCCAGCAGTACCCAAAGGGGGGCGGGAGGGTACAATGAGCAGTTCTTC TRBJ2-1 TRBD2 TRBV27 -
CASSLAPGENTEAFF TGCGCCAGCAGCTTGGCCCCCGGGGAGAACACTGAAGCTTTCTTT TRBJ1-1 - TRBV5-1 -
CATSRGGSGSSNNEQFF TGTGCCACCAGCAGAGGAGGAAGCGGGAGTAGTAACAATGAGCAGTTCTTC TRBJ2-1 TRBD2 TRBV15 -
CASSEWDFTDTQYF TGTGCCAGCAGTGAATGGGACTTCACAGATACGCAGTATTTT TRBJ2-3 - TRBV25-1 -
CASSLGHEQFF TGTGCCAGCAGTTTGGGGCATGAGCAGTTCTTC TRBJ2-1 - TRBV28 -
CASSQEGQGVNQPQHF TGCGCCAGCAGCCAAGAAGGACAGGGGGTCAATCAGCCCCAGCATTTT TRBJ1-5 TRBD1 TRBV4-1 -
CASSSNSGTDGYTF TGTGCCAGCAGCTCCAACTCCGGGACAGATGGCTACACCTTC TRBJ1-2 TRBD1 TRBV13 -
CASSVYQDMAGELFF TGTGCCAGCAGCGTATATCAGGATATGGCCGGGGAGCTGTTTTTT TRBJ2-2 - TRBV9 once
CASSQGSGALAYEQYF TGCGCCAGCAGCCAAGGATCGGGGGCGTTAGCCTACGAGCAGTACTTC TRBJ2-7 - TRBV4-1 -
CASSPDRAYGYTF TGTGCCAGCAGCCCGGACAGGGCATATGGCTACACCTTC TRBJ1-2 TRBD1 TRBV7-9 -
CASSSRDRKYNEQFF TGTGCCAGCAGCTCCCGGGACAGGAAATACAATGAGCAGTTCTTC TRBJ2-1 TRBD1 TRBV3-1/TRBV3-2 -
CASSFRGTEAFF TGTGCCAGCAGCTTCAGGGGCACTGAAGCTTTCTTT TRBJ1-1 - TRBV27 -
CASKWAGSYEQYF TGTGCCAGCAAGTGGGCGGGCTCCTACGAGCAGTACTTC TRBJ2-7 - TRBV25-1 -
CASSLRAGSTEAFF TGTGCCAGCAGCTTAAGGGCAGGGTCCACTGAAGCTTTCTTT TRBJ1-1 - TRBV11-3 -
CATSDWDRDRGQYF TGTGCCACCAGTGATTGGGACCGCGACCGCGGGCAGTACTTC TRBJ2-7 - TRBV24-1 -
CASRRQETQYF TGTGCCAGCAGGAGACAAGAGACCCAGTACTTC TRBJ2-5 - TRBV6-5 -
CASSVGWTGSTDTQYF TGTGCCAGCAGCGTAGGGTGGACAGGAAGCACAGATACGCAGTATTTT TRBJ2-3 TRBD1 TRBV9 -
CASSQGTGGYQPQHF TGTGCCAGCAGCCAAGGTACAGGGGGCTATCAGCCCCAGCATTTT TRBJ1-5 TRBD1 TRBV3-1/TRBV3-2 once
CASSGQGGQPQHF TGCGCCAGCAGCGGACAGGGTGGCCAGCCCCAGCATTTT TRBJ1-5 TRBD1 TRBV10-2 -
CAWSVTGAPVRF TGTGCCTGGAGTGTAACGGGGGCCCCGGTACGTTTT TRBJ1-4 - TRBV30 -
CASSPRTGTSGANVLTF TGTGCCAGCAGCCCCCGGACAGGGACCTCTGGGGCCAACGTCCTGACTTTC TRBJ2-6 TRBD1 TRBV9 -
CASSPGQPDGYTF TGTGCCAGCAGCCCAGGACAGCCAGATGGCTACACCTTC TRBJ1-2 - TRBV7-9 -
CASNRGSDANEKLFF TGTGCCAGCAATAGGGGCTCGGATGCTAATGAAAAACTGTTTTTT TRBJ1-4 - TRBV6-6 -
CASSPRTDTQYF TGTGCCAGCTCACCAAGGACAGATACGCAGTATTTT TRBJ2-3 - TRBV18 -